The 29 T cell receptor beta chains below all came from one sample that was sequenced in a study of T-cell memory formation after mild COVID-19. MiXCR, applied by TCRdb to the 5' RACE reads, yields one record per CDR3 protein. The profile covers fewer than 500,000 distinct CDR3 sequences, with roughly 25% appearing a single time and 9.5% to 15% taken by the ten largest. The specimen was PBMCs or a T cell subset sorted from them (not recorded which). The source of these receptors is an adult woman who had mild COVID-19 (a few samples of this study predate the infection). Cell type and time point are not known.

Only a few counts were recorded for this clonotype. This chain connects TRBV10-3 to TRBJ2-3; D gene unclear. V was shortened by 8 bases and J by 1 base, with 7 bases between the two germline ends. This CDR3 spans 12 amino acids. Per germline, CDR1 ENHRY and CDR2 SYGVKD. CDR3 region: CAIWQGTDTQYF. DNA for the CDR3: TGTGCCATCTGGCAGGGCACAGATACGCAGTATTTT.

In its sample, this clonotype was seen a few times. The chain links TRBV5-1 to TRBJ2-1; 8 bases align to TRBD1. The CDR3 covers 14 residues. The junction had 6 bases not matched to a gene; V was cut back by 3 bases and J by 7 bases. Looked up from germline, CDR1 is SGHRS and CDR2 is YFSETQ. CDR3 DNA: TGCGCCAGCAGCTGGACAGGGTTTCTGAATGAGCAGTTCTTC. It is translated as CASSWTGFLNEQFF.

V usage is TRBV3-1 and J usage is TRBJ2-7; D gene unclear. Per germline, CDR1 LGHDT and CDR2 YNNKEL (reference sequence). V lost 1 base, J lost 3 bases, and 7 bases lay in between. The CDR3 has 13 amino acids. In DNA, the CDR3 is TGTGCCAGCAGCCAAGTCGTGGGCTACGAGCAGTACTTC. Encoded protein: CASSQVVGYEQYF.

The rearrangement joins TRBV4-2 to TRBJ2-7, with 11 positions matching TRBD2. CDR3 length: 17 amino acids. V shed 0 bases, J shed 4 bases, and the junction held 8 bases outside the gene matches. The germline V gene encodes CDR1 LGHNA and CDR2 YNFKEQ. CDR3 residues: CASSQDRRPSGGYEQYF. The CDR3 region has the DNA TGTGCCAGCAGCCAAGATCGGAGGCCTAGCGGGGGGTACGAGCAGTACTTC.

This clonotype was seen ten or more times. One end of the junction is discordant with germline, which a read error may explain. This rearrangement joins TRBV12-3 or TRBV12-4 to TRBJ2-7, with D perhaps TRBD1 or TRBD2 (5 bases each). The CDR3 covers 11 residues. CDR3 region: CASSLGVEQYF. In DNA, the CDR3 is TGCGCCAGCAGCTTGGGGGTCGAGCAGTACTTC.

CDR3 in amino acids: CASRLGQHGYTF. For the CDR3, the DNA is TGTGCCAGTAGACTCGGACAGCATGGCTACACCTTC. The rearrangement uses TRBV19 and TRBJ1-2; D possibly corresponds to TRBD1 (6 bases). Germline CDR1 LNHDA, CDR2 SQIVND (reference sequence). This CDR3 has 12 residues. V lost 6 bases and J 6 bases, leaving 11 bases between the germline ends.

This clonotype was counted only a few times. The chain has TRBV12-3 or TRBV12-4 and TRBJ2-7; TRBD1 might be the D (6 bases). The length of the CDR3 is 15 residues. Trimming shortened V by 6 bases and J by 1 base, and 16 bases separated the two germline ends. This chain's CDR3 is CASSPRDTISYEQYF. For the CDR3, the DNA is TGTGCCAGCAGCCCTCGGGACACAATTTCCTACGAGCAGTACTTC.

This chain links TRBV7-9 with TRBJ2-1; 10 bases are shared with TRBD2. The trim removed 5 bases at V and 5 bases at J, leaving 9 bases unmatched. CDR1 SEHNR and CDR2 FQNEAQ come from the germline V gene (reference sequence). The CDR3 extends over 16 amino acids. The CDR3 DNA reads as TGTGCCAGCAGCGACGTCCTAGCGGGGGAGAACAATGAGCAGTTCTTC. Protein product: CASSDVLAGENNEQFF.

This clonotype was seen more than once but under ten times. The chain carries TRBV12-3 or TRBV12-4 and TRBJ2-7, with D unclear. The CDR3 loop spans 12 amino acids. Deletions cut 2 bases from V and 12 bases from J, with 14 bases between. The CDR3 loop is CASSLWRSELYF. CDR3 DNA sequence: TGTGCCAGCAGTTTATGGCGTTCGGAGTTGTACTTC.

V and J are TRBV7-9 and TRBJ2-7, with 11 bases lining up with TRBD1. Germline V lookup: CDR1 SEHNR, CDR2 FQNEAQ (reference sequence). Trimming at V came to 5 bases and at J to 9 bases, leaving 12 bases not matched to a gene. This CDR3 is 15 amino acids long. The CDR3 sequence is CASSLQGQGVDAQYF. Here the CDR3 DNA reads TGTGCCAGCAGCCTGCAGGGACAGGGGGTAGACGCGCAGTACTTC.

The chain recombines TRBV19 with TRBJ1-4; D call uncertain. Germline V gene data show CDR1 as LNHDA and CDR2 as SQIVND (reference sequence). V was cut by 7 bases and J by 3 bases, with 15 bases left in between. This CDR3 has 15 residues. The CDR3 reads CASTDLQSANEKLFF. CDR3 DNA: TGTGCCAGTACGGACCTACAGTCAGCTAATGAAAAACTGTTTTTT.

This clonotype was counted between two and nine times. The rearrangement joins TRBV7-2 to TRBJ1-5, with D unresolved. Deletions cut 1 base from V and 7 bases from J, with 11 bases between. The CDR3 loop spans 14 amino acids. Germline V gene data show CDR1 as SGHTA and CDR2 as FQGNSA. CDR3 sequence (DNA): TGTGCCAGCAGCTTAGGCCCCATGGGCCAGCCCCAGCATTTT. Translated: CASSLGPMGQPQHF.

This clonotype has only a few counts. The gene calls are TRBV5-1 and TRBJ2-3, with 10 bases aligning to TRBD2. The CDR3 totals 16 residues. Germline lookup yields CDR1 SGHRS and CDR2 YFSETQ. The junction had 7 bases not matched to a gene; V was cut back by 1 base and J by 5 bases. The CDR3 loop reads CASSLLEAGGQDTQYF. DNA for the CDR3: TGCGCCAGCAGCTTGTTGGAAGCGGGGGGGCAAGATACGCAGTATTTT.

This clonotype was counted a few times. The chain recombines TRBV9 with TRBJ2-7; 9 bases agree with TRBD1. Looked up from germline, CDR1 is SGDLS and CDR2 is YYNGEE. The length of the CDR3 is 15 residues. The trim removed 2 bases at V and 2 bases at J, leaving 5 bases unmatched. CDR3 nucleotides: TGTGCCAGCAGCGTCCGGGACAGGGACGCCTACGAGCAGTACTTC. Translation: CASSVRDRDAYEQYF. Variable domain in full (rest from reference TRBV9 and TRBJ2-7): DSGVTQTPKHLITATGQRVTLRCSPRSGDLSVYWYQQSLDQGLQFLIQYYNGEERAKGNILERFSAQQFPDLHSELNLSSLELGDSALYFCASSVRDRDAYEQYFGPGTRLTVT.

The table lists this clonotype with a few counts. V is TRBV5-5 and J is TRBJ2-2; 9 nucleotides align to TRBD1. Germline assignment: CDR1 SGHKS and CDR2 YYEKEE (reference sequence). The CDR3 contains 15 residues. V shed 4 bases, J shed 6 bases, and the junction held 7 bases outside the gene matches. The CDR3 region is CASSLGQGRAGELFF. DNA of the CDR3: TGTGCCAGCAGCCTGGGACAGGGCCGGGCCGGGGAGCTGTTTTTT.

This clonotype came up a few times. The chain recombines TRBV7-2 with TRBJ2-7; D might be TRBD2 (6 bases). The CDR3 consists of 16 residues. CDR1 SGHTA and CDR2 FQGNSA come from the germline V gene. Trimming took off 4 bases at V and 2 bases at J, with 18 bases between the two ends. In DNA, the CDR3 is TGTGCCAGCAGCTCCGACCCTATCGGGGGTACCTACGAGCAGTACTTC. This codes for CASSSDPIGGTYEQYF.

The CDR3: CASSMGQLAGYNEQFF. CDR3 nucleotides: TGTGCCAGCAGCATGGGGCAACTAGCGGGTTACAATGAGCAGTTCTTC. The chain combines TRBV11-1 with TRBJ2-1, with TRBD2 matching 9 bases. Per germline, CDR1 SGHAT and CDR2 FQDESV (reference sequence). The CDR3 totals 16 residues. V shed 5 bases, J shed 4 bases, and the junction held 9 bases outside the gene matches.

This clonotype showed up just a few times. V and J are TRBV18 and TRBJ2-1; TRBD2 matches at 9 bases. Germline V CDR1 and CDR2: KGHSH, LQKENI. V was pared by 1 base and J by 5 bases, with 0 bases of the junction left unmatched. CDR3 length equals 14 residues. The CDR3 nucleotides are TGTGCCAGCTCACCACTAGCGGGGGACAATGAGCAGTTCTTC. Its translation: CASSPLAGDNEQFF. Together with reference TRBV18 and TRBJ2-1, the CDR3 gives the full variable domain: NAGVMQNPRHLVRRRGQEARLRCSPMKGHSHVYWYRQLPEEGLKFMVYLQKENIIDESGMPKERFSAEFPKEGPSILRIQQVVRGDSAAYFCASSPLAGDNEQFFGPGTRLTVL.

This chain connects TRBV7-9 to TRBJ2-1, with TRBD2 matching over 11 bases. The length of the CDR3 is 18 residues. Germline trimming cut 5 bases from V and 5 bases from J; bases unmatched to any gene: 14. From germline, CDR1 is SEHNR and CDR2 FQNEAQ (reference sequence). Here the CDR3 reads CASSRASGGPIVHNEQFF. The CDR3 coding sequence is TGTGCCAGCAGCAGGGCTAGCGGGGGGCCTATAGTCCACAATGAGCAGTTCTTC.

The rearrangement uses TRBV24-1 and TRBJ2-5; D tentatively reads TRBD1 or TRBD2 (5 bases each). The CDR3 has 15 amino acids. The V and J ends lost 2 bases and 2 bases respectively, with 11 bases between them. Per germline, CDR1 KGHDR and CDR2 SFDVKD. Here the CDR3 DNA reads TGTGCCACCAGTGATTCCGGGACGGCTCAAGAGACCCAGTACTTC. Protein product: CATSDSGTAQETQYF.

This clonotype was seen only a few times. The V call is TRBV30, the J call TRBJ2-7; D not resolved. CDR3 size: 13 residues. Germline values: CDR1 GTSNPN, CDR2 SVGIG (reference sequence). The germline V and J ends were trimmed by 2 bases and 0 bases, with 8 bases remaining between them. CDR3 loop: CAWSPPHSYEQYF. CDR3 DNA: TGTGCCTGGAGTCCCCCGCACTCCTACGAGCAGTACTTC.

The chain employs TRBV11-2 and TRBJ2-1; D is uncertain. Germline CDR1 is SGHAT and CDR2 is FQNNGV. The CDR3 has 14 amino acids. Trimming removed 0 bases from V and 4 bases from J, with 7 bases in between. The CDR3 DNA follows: TGTGCCAGCAGCTTAGAAGACGGTTACAATGAGCAGTTCTTC. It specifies CASSLEDGYNEQFF.

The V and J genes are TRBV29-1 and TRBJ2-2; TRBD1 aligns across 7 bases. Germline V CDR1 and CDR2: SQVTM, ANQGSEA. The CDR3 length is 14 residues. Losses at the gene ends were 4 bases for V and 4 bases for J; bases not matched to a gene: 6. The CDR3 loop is CSVGQGIGTGELFF. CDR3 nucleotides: TGCAGCGTTGGACAGGGTATTGGCACCGGGGAGCTGTTTTTT.

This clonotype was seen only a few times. The CDR3 is CASSQQGSLINYGYTF. DNA for the CDR3: TGTGCCAGCAGTCAACAGGGTAGCCTAATTAACTATGGCTACACCTTC. The gene calls are TRBV11-2 and TRBJ1-2, with a possible D match to TRBD1 (6 bases). V lost 6 bases to trimming and J lost 1 base, with 18 bases between them. Germline assignment: CDR1 SGHAT and CDR2 FQNNGV. The CDR3 has 16 amino acids.

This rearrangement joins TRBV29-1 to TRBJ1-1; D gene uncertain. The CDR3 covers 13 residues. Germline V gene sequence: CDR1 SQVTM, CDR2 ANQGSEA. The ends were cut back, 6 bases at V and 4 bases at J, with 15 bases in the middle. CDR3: CSVRRPAGTEAFF. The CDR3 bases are TGCAGCGTCCGAAGGCCCGCTGGCACTGAAGCTTTCTTT.

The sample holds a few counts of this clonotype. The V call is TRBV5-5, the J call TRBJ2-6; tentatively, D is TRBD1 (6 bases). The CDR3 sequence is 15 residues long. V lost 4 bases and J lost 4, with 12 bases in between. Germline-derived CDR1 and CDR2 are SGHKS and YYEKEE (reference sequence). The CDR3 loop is CASSKGQSGANVLTF. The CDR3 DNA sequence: TGTGCCAGCAGCAAGGGACAATCGGGGGCCAACGTCCTGACTTTC.

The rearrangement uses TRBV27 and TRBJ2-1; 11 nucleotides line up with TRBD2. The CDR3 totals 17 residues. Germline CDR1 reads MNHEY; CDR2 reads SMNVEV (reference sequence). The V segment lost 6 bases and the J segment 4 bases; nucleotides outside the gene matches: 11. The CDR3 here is CASRLTSGRFLYNEQFF. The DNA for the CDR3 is TGTGCCAGCAGGCTCACTAGCGGGAGATTCCTTTACAATGAGCAGTTCTTC.

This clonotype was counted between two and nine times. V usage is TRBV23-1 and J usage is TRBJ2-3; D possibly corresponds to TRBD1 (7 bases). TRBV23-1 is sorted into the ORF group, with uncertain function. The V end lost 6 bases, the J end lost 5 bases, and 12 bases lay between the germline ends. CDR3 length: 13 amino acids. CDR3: CASSPGGIDTQYF. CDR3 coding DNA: TGCGCCAGCAGCCCAGGGGGGATAGATACGCAGTATTTT.

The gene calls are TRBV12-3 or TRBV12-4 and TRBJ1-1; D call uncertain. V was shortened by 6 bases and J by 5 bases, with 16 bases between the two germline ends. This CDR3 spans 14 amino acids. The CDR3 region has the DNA TGTGCCAGCAGGCCTATAACCCGGGGAACTGAAGCTTTCTTT. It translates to CASRPITRGTEAFF.